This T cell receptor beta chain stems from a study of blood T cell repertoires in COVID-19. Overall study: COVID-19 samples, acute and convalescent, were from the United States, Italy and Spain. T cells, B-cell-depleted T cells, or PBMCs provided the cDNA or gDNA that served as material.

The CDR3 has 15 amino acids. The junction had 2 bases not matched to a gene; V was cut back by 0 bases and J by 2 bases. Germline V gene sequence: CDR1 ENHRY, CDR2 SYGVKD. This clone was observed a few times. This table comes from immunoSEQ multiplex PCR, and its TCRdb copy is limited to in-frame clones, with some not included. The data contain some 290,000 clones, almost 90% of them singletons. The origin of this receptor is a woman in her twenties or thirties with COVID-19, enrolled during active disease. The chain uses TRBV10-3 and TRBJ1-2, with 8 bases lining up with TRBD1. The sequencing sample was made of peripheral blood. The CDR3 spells CAISESGQGNYGYTF. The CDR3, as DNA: TGTGCCATCAGTGAGTCAGGACAGGGAAACTATGGCTACACCTTC.